This TCR beta chain is from a study of metastatic and nonmetastatic thyroid tumors. Study background: Malignant and benign thyroid patients had repertoires compared in peripheral blood and tumor or nodule tissue. Study-wide findings and caveats: Significantly greater TCR beta diversity was reportedly found in malignant thyroid tumors than in benign nodules (in blood and tumor).

No patient had received any treatment before thyroid surgery. J lost 8 bases, V lost 6 bases, and 14 bases had no gene match. This CDR3 has 17 amino acids. From germline, CDR1 is MDHEN and CDR2 SYDVKM. Authors' data handling: The authors used CDR3 differences across clinicopathological groups to build a distant-metastasis classifier for papillary thyroid cancer. TCRdb ran MiXCR on the PCR reads. The V and J calls and clone size come from TCRdb's table, not from the authors' own analysis. The table lists roughly 29,000 clones, 23% of them singletons. This clone was recorded at least ten times. Its target is unknown.

The source of this sequence is a female donor with papillary thyroid cancer or a benign thyroid nodule (not recorded which). Some clones in this sample may be carry-over from other donors' samples. The chain carries TRBV28 and TRBJ1-6; 9 bases match TRBD1. The sample taken for sequencing was blood. CDR3 amino acids: CASSRFVSDRGYSPLHF. The CDR3 DNA reads TGTGCCAGCAGCCGATTTGTATCGGACAGGGGTTATTCACCCCTCCACTTT.